Included here is one T cell receptor (beta chain) sequence, with context. Its antigen is unknown. This table comes from immunoSEQ multiplex PCR, and its TCRdb copy is limited to in-frame clones, with some not included. The sample shows around 130,000 clones, around 87% of them seen only once. The source of the sample is a study of T cell responses to AZD1222 COVID-19 vaccine. Study-level findings and limits: Across the whole spike, CD4 TCRs peaked at regions 160-218 and 743-854. Reportedly, nearly half of unique spike TCRs recognized epitopes outside B.1.351/B.1.1.7 mutations. Just 6 or 7 people given AZD1222 tested seropositive at baseline.

V lost 3 bases, J lost 3 bases, and 6 bases stayed unmatched. Germline assignment: CDR1 MNHEY and CDR2 SMNVEV (reference sequence). The CDR3 totals 16 residues. Sequencing was performed on peripheral blood, taken 28 days after the second AZD1222 dose. The receptor's source is an adult who received the AZD1222 COVID-19 vaccine. The chain carries TRBV27 and TRBJ2-5, with 11 positions matching TRBD1. The CDR3, as DNA: TGTGCCAGCAGTTTCTGGGGACAGGGGGGGAAAGAGACCCAGTACTTC. It is translated as CASSFWGQGGKETQYF.